One TCR beta chain is described in this entry. Seattle enrolled patients during active infection and tracked them longitudinally. The record originates from a study of blood T cell repertoires in COVID-19. Germline-derived CDR1 and CDR2 are SGHVS and FNYEAQ. V was shortened by 5 bases and J by 7 bases, with 14 bases between the two germline ends. The CDR3 has 14 residues. Study processing details: From reference gene primer amplification, estimates of nucleated cell counts were derived. Libraries were prepared by immunoSEQ multiplex PCR; TCRdb keeps only in-frame clonotypes and omits some of them. The DNA was the basis for D and trimming; V, J and clone size are from that table. The sample holds a few hundred thousand clones, around 92% seen once.

This receptor was identified in a woman aged 25 to 39 with COVID-19, enrolled during active disease. Sequencing used peripheral blood. The rearrangement uses TRBV7-6 and TRBJ2-2, with TRBD2 as a possible D gene (6 bases). CDR3 protein: CASSLTGDGGELFF. DNA of the CDR3: TGTGCCAGCAGCCTCACGGGGGACGGCGGGGAGCTGTTTTTT.